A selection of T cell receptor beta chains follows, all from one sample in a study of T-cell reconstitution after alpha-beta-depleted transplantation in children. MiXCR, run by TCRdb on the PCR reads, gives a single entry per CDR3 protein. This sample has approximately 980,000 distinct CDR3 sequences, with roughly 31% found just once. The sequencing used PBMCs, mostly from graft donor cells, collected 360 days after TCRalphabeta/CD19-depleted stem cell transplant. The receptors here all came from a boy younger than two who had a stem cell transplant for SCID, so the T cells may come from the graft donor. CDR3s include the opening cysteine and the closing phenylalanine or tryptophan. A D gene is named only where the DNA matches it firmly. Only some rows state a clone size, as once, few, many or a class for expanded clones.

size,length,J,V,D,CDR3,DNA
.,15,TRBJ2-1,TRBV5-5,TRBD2,CASSSTGRTYNEQFF,TGTGCCAGCAGCTCTACCGGGAGGACCTACAATGAGCAGTTCTTC
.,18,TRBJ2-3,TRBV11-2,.,CASSLVPGPNVILDTQYF,TGTGCCAGCAGCTTAGTACCGGGACCCAACGTCATCTTGGATACGCAGTATTTT
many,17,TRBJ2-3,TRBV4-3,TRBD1,CASSPLKGAESTDTQYF,TGCGCCAGCAGCCCGTTGAAGGGGGCGGAAAGCACAGATACGCAGTATTTT
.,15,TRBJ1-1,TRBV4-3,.,CASSEEAGRNTEAFF,TGCGCCAGCAGCGAAGAAGCGGGACGGAACACTGAAGCTTTCTTT
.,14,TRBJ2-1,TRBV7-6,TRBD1,CASSVEGTGREQFF,TGTGCCAGCAGCGTAGAGGGGACAGGGCGGGAGCAGTTCTTC
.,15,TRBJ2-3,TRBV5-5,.,CASSPHTGSTDTQYF,TGTGCCAGCAGCCCCCACACAGGGAGCACAGATACGCAGTATTTT
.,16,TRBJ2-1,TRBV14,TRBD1,CASSQPRDRATNEQFF,TGTGCCAGCAGCCAACCCCGGGACAGGGCGACCAATGAGCAGTTCTTC
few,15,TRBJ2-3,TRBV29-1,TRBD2,CSVLPGGRSPDTQYF,TGCAGCGTTCTTCCGGGGGGACGGTCCCCAGATACGCAGTATTTT
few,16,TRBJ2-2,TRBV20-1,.,CSASIGGATNTGELFF,TGCAGTGCTAGTATTGGGGGGGCCACCAACACCGGGGAGCTGTTTTTT
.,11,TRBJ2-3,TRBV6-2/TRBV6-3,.,CANVPPDTQYF,TGTGCCAACGTGCCCCCGGATACGCAGTATTTT
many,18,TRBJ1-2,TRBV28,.,CASSVSAPAGRPGYGYTF,TGTGCCAGCAGCGTAAGCGCTCCCGCGGGACGGCCGGGGTATGGCTACACCTTC
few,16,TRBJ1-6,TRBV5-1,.,CASSLVPGSANSPLHF,TGCGCCAGCAGCTTGGTCCCGGGTTCGGCTAATTCACCCCTCCACTTT
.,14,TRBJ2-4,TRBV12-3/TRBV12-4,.,CASSSLGVGNIQYF,TGTGCCAGCAGTAGCTTAGGAGTCGGAAACATTCAGTACTTC
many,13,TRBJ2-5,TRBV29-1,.,CSVRRAAGETQYF,TGCAGCGTTAGAAGAGCGGCGGGGGAGACCCAGTACTTC